Following are 26 T cell receptor beta chains from one sample sequenced in a study of blood T cell repertoires in COVID-19. The table came from immunoSEQ multiplex PCR; TCRdb's copy has only in-frame clones and leaves some out. The data show approximately 180,000 clones, approximately 85% seen once. Sequencing was done on a sample of peripheral blood. The origin of the receptors is a human donor with active or convalescent COVID-19. The donor label of this sample is uncertain.

The chain uses TRBV4-2 and TRBJ2-4; tentatively, D is TRBD2 (7 bases). CDR1 and CDR2 (germline): LGHNA, YNFKEQ. This CDR3 is 15 amino acids long. The V and J ends lost 0 bases and 8 bases respectively, with 14 bases between them. The CDR3 DNA follows: TGTGCCAGCAGCCAAGATCGGGGGGCCGTTTACATTCAGTACTTC. Translated: CASSQDRGAVYIQYF.

J is TRBJ1-1 and V is TRBV15; D remains ambiguous. CDR1 is LNHNV, CDR2 YYDKDF, per germline (reference sequence). With 1 base removed from V and 2 bases from J, the gap between germline ends came to 11 bases. The CDR3 has 15 amino acids. The CDR3 coding sequence is TGTGCCACCAGCAGAGTCTACGCGGTTAACACTGAAGCTTTCTTT. As protein: CATSRVYAVNTEAFF. Drawing the rest from reference TRBV15 and TRBJ1-1, the complete variable domain is DAMVIQNPRYQVTQFGKPVTLSCSQTLNHNVMYWYQQKSSQAPKLLFHYYDKDFNNEADTPDNFQSRRPNTSFCFLDIRSPGLGDTAMYLCATSRVYAVNTEAFFGQGTRLTVV.

V gene TRBV9 combines with J gene TRBJ1-1; 8 positions agree with TRBD1. The trim removed 3 bases at V and 4 bases at J, leaving 8 bases unmatched. Germline values: CDR1 SGDLS, CDR2 YYNGEE. This CDR3 comprises 15 residues. For the CDR3, the DNA is TGTGCCAGCAGCGCTGACAGGGGTGGGGGCACTGAAGCTTTCTTT. It codes for CASSADRGGGTEAFF.

The chain employs TRBV28 and TRBJ2-3; tentative D call: TRBD2 (5 bases). Trimming stripped 6 bases from V and 1 base from J, with 14 bases between. Per the germline V gene, CDR1 is MDHEN and CDR2 is SYDVKM. CDR3 length equals 15 residues. CDR3 protein: CASRGDPRGTDTQYF. The CDR3 bases are TGTGCCAGCAGGGGAGATCCAAGGGGCACAGATACGCAGTATTTT.

This chain uses TRBV6-4 with TRBJ1-2; TRBD1 matches 7 bases. Germline trimming cut 3 bases from V and 6 bases from J; bases unmatched to any gene: 7. This CDR3 spans 14 amino acids. Germline V gene sequence: CDR1 MRHNA, CDR2 SNTAGT. CDR3 loop: CASSEGQPPNGYTF. The CDR3 nucleotides read TGTGCCAGCAGTGAGGGACAGCCACCAAATGGCTACACCTTC.

A single count supports this clone. This CDR3 is CSASWERAETQYF. The CDR3 DNA reads TGCAGTGCTAGTTGGGAGCGGGCGGAGACCCAGTACTTC. V is TRBV20-1 and J is TRBJ2-5; D is possibly TRBD2 (6 bases). V was pared by 3 bases and J by 5 bases, with 13 bases between. The CDR3 spans 13 residues. Looked up from germline, CDR1 is DFQATT and CDR2 is SNEGSKA (reference sequence).

The chain recombines TRBV4-1 with TRBJ2-5, with 8 bases fitting TRBD2. CDR1 is MGHRA and CDR2 is YSYEKL in the germline V gene. The J segment lost 5 bases and the V segment lost 1 base, leaving 9 bases of the junction unmatched. The CDR3 runs 16 residues. CDR3 nucleotide sequence: TGCGCCAGCAGCCAAGGAACGGGAGGGGGTGGGGAGACCCAGTACTTC. Translated, it gives CASSQGTGGGGETQYF.

This clone is a singleton in its sample. The rearrangement uses TRBV7-3 and TRBJ2-3, with 10 positions matching TRBD1. The germline gives CDR1 SGHTA, CDR2 FQGTGA. Trimming removed 5 bases from V and 3 bases from J; junction bases left unmatched: 2. CDR3 size: 14 residues. Here the CDR3 reads CASSAGQGTDTQYF. The CDR3 coding sequence is TGTGCCAGCAGCGCGGGACAGGGGACAGATACGCAGTATTTT.

The J gene is TRBJ2-3, the V gene TRBV19, with a possible D match to TRBD2 (5 bases). The CDR3 spans 15 residues. Trimming removed 5 bases at V and 3 bases at J, with 15 bases between. Germline V lookup: CDR1 LNHDA, CDR2 SQIVND (reference sequence). The CDR3 loop reads CASSSRRVGTDTQYF. As DNA, the CDR3 is TGTGCCAGTAGTTCCCGGCGGGTGGGAACAGATACGCAGTATTTT.

The chain uses TRBV3-1 (or the pseudogene TRBV3-2) and TRBJ1-5, with 7 bases lining up with TRBD1. CDR1 LGHDT and CDR2 YNNKEL come from the germline V gene (reference sequence). The length of the CDR3 is 14 residues. V dropped 1 base and J dropped 6; count of bases not matched to a gene: 3. This CDR3 reads CASSQGQGGQPQHF. CDR3 bases: TGTGCCAGCAGCCAAGGACAGGGAGGTCAGCCCCAGCATTTT.

This chain links TRBV28 with TRBJ2-7; possibly TRBD1 for D (6 bases). Germline V lookup: CDR1 MDHEN, CDR2 SYDVKM. Deletions cut 6 bases from V and 1 base from J, with 13 bases between. The CDR3 runs to 14 residues. The CDR3 DNA reads TGTGCCAGCAGCACCGACAGGCGGTCCTACGAGCAGTACTTC. Encoded protein: CASSTDRRSYEQYF.

The chain uses TRBV30 and TRBJ1-3; D gene unclear. Germline CDR1 is GTSNPN and CDR2 is SVGIG (reference sequence). The CDR3 is 12 amino acids. V gave up 2 bases and J gave up 3 bases, with 5 bases separating them. This CDR3 reads CAWSLGGNTIYF. In nucleotides, the CDR3 is TGTGCCTGGAGTCTAGGTGGAAACACCATATATTTT.

This chain links TRBV20-1 with TRBJ1-2; D remains ambiguous. CDR1 is DFQATT, CDR2 SNEGSKA, per germline (reference sequence). V dropped 5 bases and J dropped 4 bases, with 8 bases sitting between them. The CDR3 runs 11 residues. The CDR3 here is CSAESFYGYTF. CDR3 DNA sequence: TGCAGTGCTGAGAGTTTCTATGGCTACACCTTC.

This chain uses TRBV5-1 with TRBJ1-5; tentatively, D is TRBD1 (5 bases). The CDR3 contains 16 residues. Deletions cut 0 bases from V and 0 bases from J, with 10 bases between. Germline V gives CDR1 SGHRS, CDR2 YFSETQ. The CDR3 DNA sequence: TGCGCCAGCAGCTTGGGCGACAGTTTTAGCAATCAGCCCCAGCATTTT. Its protein is CASSLGDSFSNQPQHF.

The chain is built from TRBV11-2 and TRBJ1-2; D ambiguous. The CDR3 length is 12 residues. CDR1 and CDR2 from the germline V gene are SGHAT and FQNNGV. Deletions cut 4 bases from V and 7 bases from J, with 10 bases between. The CDR3 coding sequence is TGTGCCAGCAGCTCAGAGGGCTCTGGCTACACCTTC. As protein: CASSSEGSGYTF.

The genes are TRBV30 and TRBJ2-5; perhaps TRBD2 as D (6 bases). This CDR3 spans 13 amino acids. Germline V lookup: CDR1 GTSNPN, CDR2 SVGIG (reference sequence). Deletions cut 1 base from V and 5 bases from J, with 11 bases between. The CDR3 DNA follows: TGTGCCTGGAGTGCCGTGGGGGGTGAGACCCAGTACTTC. Amino acid sequence: CAWSAVGGETQYF.

This clone has just one count. The chain recombines TRBV6-5 with TRBJ2-5, with TRBD1 matching over 10 bases. Germline loops: CDR1 MNHEY, CDR2 SVGAGI. The length of the CDR3 is 16 residues. V trimming: 0 bases; J trimming: 5 bases; junction bases outside the gene matches: 6. CDR3: CASSYSETGGVETQYF. CDR3 nucleotides: TGTGCCAGCAGTTACTCGGAGACAGGGGGCGTTGAGACCCAGTACTTC.

J is TRBJ1-2 and V is TRBV28; 7 positions match TRBD1. This CDR3 has 13 amino acids. Germline lookup yields CDR1 MDHEN and CDR2 SYDVKM. V dropped 5 bases and J dropped 4; count of bases not matched to a gene: 4. The CDR3 DNA is TGTGCCAGCAGTAGCGGACAGGTCTATGGCTACACCTTC. Translated: CASSSGQVYGYTF.

The V call is TRBV10-1, the J call TRBJ2-7, with D hard to call. V shed 2 bases and J shed 12 bases, with 17 bases lying between them. Germline lookup yields CDR1 WNHNN and CDR2 SYGVQD (reference sequence). CDR3 size: 13 residues. The CDR3 region has the DNA TGCGCCAGCAGTGAGAGCCCCAATACCGAGGTGTACTTC. Its protein is CASSESPNTEVYF.

The V call is TRBV27, the J call TRBJ1-6; D perhaps matches TRBD1 (6 bases). The CDR3 consists of 13 residues. Germline assignment: CDR1 MNHEY and CDR2 SMNVEV (reference sequence). V shed 3 bases and J shed 14 bases, with 14 bases lying between them. The CDR3: CASSLAGENALHF. The DNA of the CDR3 is TGTGCCAGCAGTTTGGCAGGGGAGAACGCCCTCCACTTT.

The chain joins TRBV29-1 to TRBJ2-7; 9 bases match TRBD1. The CDR3 runs to 13 residues. Germline lookup yields CDR1 SQVTM and CDR2 ANQGSEA. Trimming removed 5 bases from V and 3 bases from J; junction bases left unmatched: 5. CDR3 sequence reads: CSVRDRGSYEQYF. CDR3 DNA: TGCAGCGTTCGCGACAGGGGGAGCTACGAGCAGTACTTC.

This clone was detected once. The rearrangement uses TRBV7-9 and TRBJ1-2; 9 bases align to TRBD1. The CDR3 extends over 16 amino acids. In germline, CDR1 is SEHNR, CDR2 FQNEAQ (reference sequence). V dropped 5 bases and J dropped 2; count of bases not matched to a gene: 9. The CDR3 loop reads CASSALVGTGNYGYTF. DNA for the CDR3: TGTGCCAGCAGCGCCCTAGTCGGGACAGGGAACTATGGCTACACCTTC.

This chain joins TRBV9 and TRBJ1-3; D uncertain. V was clipped by 2 bases and J by 1 base, with 7 bases between them. Germline V gene sequence: CDR1 SGDLS, CDR2 YYNGEE. The CDR3 is 14 residues long. CDR3 DNA sequence: TGTGCCAGCAGCGTGTCGGGTTCTGGAAACACCATATATTTT. This sequence encodes CASSVSGSGNTIYF.

The CDR3 loop reads CASTPRDSFYNEQFF. The CDR3 nucleotides are TGTGCCAGTACCCCTCGGGACAGCTTTTACAATGAGCAGTTCTTC. The genes are TRBV19 and TRBJ2-1; 7 bases agree with TRBD1. Germline assignment: CDR1 LNHDA and CDR2 SQIVND (reference sequence). The CDR3 is made up of 15 amino acids. The V segment lost 7 bases and the J segment 4 bases; nucleotides outside the gene matches: 10.

V gene TRBV28 combines with J gene TRBJ1-1; D not resolved. Trimming shortened V by 4 bases and J by 11 bases, and 20 bases separated the two germline ends. Germline values: CDR1 MDHEN, CDR2 SYDVKM. This CDR3 is built from 14 residues. Here the CDR3 DNA reads TGTGCCAGCAGTTACGGTAGAAGCCCAGGCGTTGCTTTCTTT. It codes for CASSYGRSPGVAFF.

The CDR3 DNA sequence: TGTGCCAGTAGGGGCGGGGACAGGGACAAGACAGATACGCAGTATTTT. Translation gives CASRGGDRDKTDTQYF. V is TRBV19 and J is TRBJ2-3; 9 bases line up with TRBD1. CDR3 length: 16 amino acids. V lost 6 bases, J lost 3 bases, and 10 bases stayed unmatched. Germline V gene lookup returns CDR1 LNHDA and CDR2 SQIVND (reference sequence).